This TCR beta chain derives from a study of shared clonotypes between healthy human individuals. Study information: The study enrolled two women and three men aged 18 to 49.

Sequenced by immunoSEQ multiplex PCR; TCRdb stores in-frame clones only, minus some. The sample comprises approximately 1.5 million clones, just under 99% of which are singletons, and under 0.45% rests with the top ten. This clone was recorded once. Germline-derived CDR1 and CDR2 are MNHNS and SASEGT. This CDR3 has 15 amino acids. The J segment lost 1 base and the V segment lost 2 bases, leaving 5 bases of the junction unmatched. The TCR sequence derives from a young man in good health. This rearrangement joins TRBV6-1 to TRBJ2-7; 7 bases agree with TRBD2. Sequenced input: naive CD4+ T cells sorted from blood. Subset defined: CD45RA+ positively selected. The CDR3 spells CASSELAALSYEQYF. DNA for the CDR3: TGTGCCAGCAGTGAACTAGCGGCCCTGTCCTACGAGCAGTACTTC.